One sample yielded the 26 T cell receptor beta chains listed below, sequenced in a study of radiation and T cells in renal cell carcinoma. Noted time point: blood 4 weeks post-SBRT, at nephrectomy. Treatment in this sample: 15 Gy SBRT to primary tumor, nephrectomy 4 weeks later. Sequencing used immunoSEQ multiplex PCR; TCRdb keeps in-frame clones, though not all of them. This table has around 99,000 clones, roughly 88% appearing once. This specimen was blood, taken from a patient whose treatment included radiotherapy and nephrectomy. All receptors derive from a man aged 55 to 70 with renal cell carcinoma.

The CDR3 bases are TGTGCCAGCAGCGTAATCGGGGATCCGTATGGCTACACCTTC. Translated, it gives CASSVIGDPYGYTF. This chain joins TRBV9 and TRBJ1-2; D is ambiguous. The germline CDR1 and CDR2 sequences are SGDLS and YYNGEE. This CDR3 comprises 14 residues. V was cut by 1 base and J by 5 bases, with 12 bases left in between.

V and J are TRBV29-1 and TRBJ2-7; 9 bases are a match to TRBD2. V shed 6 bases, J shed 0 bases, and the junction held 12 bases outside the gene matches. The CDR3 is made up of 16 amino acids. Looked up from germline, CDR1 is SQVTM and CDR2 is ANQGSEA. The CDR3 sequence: CSVLSGSATSSYEQYF. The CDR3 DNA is TGCAGCGTACTTAGCGGGAGTGCCACGAGCTCCTACGAGCAGTACTTC.

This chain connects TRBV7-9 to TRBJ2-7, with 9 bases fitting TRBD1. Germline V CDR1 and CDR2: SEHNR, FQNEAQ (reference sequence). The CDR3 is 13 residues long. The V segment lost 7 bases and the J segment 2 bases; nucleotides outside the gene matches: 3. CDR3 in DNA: TGTGCCAGCACCGGGACAGGGACCTACGAGCAGTACTTC. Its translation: CASTGTGTYEQYF.

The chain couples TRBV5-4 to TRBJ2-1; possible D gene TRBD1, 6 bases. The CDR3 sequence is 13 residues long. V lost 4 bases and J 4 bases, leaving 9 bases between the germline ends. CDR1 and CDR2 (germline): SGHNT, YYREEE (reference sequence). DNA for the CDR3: TGTGCCAGCAGCCTACAGGGTTACAATGAGCAGTTCTTC. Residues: CASSLQGYNEQFF.

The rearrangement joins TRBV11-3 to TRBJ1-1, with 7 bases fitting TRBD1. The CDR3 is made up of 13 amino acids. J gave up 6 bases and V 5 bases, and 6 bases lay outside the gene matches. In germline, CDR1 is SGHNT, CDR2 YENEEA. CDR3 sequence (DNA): TGTGCCAGCAGCCGACAGGGCTCCGCTGAAGCTTTCTTT. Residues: CASSRQGSAEAFF. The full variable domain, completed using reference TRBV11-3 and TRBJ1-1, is EAGVVQSPRYKIIEKKQPVAFWCNPISGHNTLYWYLQNLGQGPELLIRYENEEAVDDSQLPKDRFSAERLKGVDSTLKIQPAELGDSAVYLCASSRQGSAEAFFGQGTRLTVV.

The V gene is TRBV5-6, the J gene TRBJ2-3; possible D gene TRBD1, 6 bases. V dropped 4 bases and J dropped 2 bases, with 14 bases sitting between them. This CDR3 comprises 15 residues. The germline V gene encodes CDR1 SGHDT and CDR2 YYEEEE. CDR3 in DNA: TGTGCCAGCAGCCTCCTACAGGGTTCCACAGATACGCAGTATTTT. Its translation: CASSLLQGSTDTQYF.

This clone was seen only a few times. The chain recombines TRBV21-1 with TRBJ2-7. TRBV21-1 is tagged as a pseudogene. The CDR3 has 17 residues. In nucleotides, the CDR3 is TGTGCCAGCAGCAAAGCGAGAAGGGGACGCGCTATTTACGAGCAGTACTTC. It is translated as CASSKARRGRAIYEQYF.

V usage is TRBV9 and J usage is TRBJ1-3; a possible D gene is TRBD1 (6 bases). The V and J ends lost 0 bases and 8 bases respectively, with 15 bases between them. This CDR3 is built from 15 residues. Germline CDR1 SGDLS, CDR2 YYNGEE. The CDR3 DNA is TGTGCCAGCAGCGTAGTTTCGGGGGCGGAGGACACCATATATTTT. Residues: CASSVVSGAEDTIYF.

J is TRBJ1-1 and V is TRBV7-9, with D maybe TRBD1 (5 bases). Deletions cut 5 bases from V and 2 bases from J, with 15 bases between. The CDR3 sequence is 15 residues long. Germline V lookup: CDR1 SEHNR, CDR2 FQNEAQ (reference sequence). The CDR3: CASSPRQTANTEAFF. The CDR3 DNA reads TGTGCCAGCAGCCCCAGACAGACAGCAAACACTGAAGCTTTCTTT.

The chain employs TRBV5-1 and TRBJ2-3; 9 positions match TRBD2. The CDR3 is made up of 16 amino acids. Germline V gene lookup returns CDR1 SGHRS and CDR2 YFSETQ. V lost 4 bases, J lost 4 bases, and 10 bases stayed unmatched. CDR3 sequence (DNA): TGCGCCAGCAGCACCCGTGGCGGGAGGGCCGCAGATACGCAGTATTTT. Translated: CASSTRGGRAADTQYF.

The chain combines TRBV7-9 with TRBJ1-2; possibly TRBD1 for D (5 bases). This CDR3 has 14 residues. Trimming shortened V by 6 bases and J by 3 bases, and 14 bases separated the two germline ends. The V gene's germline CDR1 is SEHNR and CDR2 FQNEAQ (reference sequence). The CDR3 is CASRAQLQDYGYTF. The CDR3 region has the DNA TGTGCCAGCAGGGCTCAGCTACAGGACTATGGCTACACCTTC. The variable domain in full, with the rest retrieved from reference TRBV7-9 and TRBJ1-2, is DTGVSQNPRHKITKRGQNVTFRCDPISEHNRLYWYRQTLGQGPEFLTYFQNEAQLEKSRLLSDRFSAERPKGSFSTLEIQRTEQGDSAMYLCASRAQLQDYGYTFGSGTRLTVV.

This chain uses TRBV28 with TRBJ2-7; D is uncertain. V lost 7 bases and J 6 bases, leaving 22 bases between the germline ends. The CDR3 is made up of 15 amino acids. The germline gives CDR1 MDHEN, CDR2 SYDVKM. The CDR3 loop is CASNTLHEAFSEQYF. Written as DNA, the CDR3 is TGTGCCAGCAACACCCTTCACGAGGCTTTCAGCGAGCAGTACTTC.

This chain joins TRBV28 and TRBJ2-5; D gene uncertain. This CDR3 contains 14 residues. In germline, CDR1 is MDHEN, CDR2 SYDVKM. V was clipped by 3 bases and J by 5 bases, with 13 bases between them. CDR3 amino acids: CASSLAGEGETQYF. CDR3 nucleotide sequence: TGTGCCAGCAGTTTGGCAGGCGAAGGGGAGACCCAGTACTTC.

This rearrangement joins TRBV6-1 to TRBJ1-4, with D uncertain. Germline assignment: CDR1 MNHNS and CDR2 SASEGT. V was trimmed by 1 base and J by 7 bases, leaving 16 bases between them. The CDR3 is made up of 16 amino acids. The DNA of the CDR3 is TGTGCCAGCAGTGAAGTCGGGAGGTACCCGGGTGAAAAACTGTTTTTT. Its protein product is CASSEVGRYPGEKLFF.

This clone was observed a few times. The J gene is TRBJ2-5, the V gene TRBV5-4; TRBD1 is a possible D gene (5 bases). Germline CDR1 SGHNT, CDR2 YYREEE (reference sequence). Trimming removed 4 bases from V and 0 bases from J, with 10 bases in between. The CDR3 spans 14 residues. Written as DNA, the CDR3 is TGTGCCAGCAGCCACGCAGGGTACCAAGAGACCCAGTACTTC. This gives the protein CASSHAGYQETQYF.

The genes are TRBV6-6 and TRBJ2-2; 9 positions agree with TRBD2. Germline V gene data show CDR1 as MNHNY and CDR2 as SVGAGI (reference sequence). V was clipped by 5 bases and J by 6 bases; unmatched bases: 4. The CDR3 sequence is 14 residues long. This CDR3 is CASSLREGAGELFF. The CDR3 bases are TGTGCCAGCAGTCTGCGGGAGGGGGCCGGGGAGCTGTTTTTT.

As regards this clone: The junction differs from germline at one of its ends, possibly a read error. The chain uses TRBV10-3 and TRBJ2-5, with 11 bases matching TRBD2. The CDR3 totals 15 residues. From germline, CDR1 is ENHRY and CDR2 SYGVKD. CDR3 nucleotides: TGTGCCAGCAGTTACTCGACTAGCGGGAAAGAGACCCAGTACTTC. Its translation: CASSYSTSGKETQYF.

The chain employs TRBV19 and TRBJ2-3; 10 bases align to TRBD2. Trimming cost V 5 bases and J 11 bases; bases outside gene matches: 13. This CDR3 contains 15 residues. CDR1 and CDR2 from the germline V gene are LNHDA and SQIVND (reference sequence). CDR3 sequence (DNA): TGTGCCAGTAGTTGGGGCCTAGCGGGAGATCGTGGGCAGTATTTT. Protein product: CASSWGLAGDRGQYF.

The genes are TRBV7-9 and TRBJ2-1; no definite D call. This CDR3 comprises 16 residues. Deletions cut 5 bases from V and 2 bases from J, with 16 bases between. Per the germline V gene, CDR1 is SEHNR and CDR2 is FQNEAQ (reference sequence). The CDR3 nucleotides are TGTGCCAGCAGCCCCCCCGGACCGTGGGCCTACAATGAGCAGTTCTTC. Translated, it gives CASSPPGPWAYNEQFF.

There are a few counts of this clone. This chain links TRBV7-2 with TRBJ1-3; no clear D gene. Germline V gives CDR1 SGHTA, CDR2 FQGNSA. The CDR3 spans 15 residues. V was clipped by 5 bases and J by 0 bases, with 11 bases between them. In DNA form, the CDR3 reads TGTGCCAGCAGCCAGGAGGATTTCTCTGGAAACACCATATATTTT. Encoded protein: CASSQEDFSGNTIYF. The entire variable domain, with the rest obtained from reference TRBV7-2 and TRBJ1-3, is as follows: GAGVSQSPSNKVTEKGKDVELRCDPISGHTALYWYRQSLGQGLEFLIYFQGNSAPDKSGLPSDRFSAERTGGSVSTLTIQRTQQEDSAVYLCASSQEDFSGNTIYFGEGSWLTVV.

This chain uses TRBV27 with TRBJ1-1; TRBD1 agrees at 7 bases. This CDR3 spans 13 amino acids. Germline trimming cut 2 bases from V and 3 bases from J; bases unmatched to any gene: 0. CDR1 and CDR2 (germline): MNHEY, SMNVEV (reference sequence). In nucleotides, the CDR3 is TGTGCCAGCAGTTTACAGGGGGACACTGAAGCTTTCTTT. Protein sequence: CASSLQGDTEAFF.

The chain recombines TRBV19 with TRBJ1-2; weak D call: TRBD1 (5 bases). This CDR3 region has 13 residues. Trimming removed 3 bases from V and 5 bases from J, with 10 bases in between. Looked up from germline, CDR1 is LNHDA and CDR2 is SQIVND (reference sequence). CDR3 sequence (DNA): TGTGCCAGTAGTATGGGGACCGAATATGGCTACACCTTC. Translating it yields CASSMGTEYGYTF.

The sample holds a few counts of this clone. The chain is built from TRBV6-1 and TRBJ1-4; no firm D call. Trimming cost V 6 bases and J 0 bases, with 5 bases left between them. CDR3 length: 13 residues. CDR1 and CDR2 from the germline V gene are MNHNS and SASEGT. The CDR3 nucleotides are TGTGCCAGCAGGCCCGCAACTAATGAAAAACTGTTTTTT. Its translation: CASRPATNEKLFF.

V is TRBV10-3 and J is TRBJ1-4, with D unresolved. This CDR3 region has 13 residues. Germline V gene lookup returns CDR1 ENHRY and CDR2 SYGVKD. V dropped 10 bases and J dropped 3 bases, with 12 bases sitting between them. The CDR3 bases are TGTGCCACCACGGACCCCTCTAATGAAAAACTGTTTTTT. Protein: CATTDPSNEKLFF.

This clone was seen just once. The CDR3 bases are TGCGCCAGCAGCCAAAAGGTACTAGCGGGGAACAATGAGCAGTTCTTC. As protein: CASSQKVLAGNNEQFF. V is TRBV5-1 and J is TRBJ2-1; 10 bases line up with TRBD2. V shed 4 bases, J shed 5 bases, and the junction held 9 bases outside the gene matches. Germline CDR1 reads SGHRS; CDR2 reads YFSETQ. There are 16 residues in the CDR3.

CDR3 in amino acids: CASRDLAEGGNEQFF. CDR3 in DNA: TGTGCCAGTCGAGACCTAGCGGAGGGGGGCAATGAGCAGTTCTTC. J is TRBJ2-1 and V is TRBV19, with D possibly being TRBD2 (7 bases). This CDR3 has 15 amino acids. In germline, CDR1 is LNHDA, CDR2 SQIVND (reference sequence). The ends were cut back, 8 bases at V and 6 bases at J, with 20 bases in the middle. Full variable domain (remainder filled in from reference TRBV19 and TRBJ2-1): DGGITQSPKYLFRKEGQNVTLSCEQNLNHDAMYWYRQDPGQGLRLIYYSQIVNDFQKGDIAEGYSVSREKKESFPLTVTSAQKNPTAFYLCASRDLAEGGNEQFFGPGTRLTVL.